This is a list of T cell receptor beta chains from one sample in a study of molecular identifiers for immune sequencing clone quantification. TCRdb re-called the PCR reads with MiXCR, one entry per CDR3 protein. The table shows approximately 590,000 distinct CDR3 sequences, with roughly 25% occurring only once. The sample taken for sequencing was naive CD8+ T cells from blood, with Jurkat cell RNA spiked in. These TCRs come from a human donor in good health. Some libraries in this study had Jurkat cell RNA spiked in. Each CDR3 is given without its conserved first and last residue.

>TRBJ1-2|TRBV19
ASSMRQDNGYT
>TRBJ1-4|TRBV6-2/TRBV6-3
ASSSPGPTTTNEKLF
>TRBJ2-1|TRBV7-6
ASSREAASSYNEQF
>TRBJ1-4|TRBV7-9
ASSALTGTGATNEKLF
>TRBJ2-2|TRBV6-2/TRBV6-3
ASRLWTGNTGELF
>TRBJ2-5|TRBV20-1
SARDGTSGEETQY
>TRBJ1-5|TRBV6-1
ASRRGAGSSLPQH
>TRBJ2-7|TRBV6-1
ASSEVFGQGSTYEQY
>TRBJ2-1|TRBV7-2
ASSLIVFRNEQF
>TRBJ2-3|TRBV21-1
ASIFPRQHTDTQY
>TRBJ2-5|TRBV18
ASSPAWTSAAAETHY